Listed here are 22 T cell receptor beta chains from one sample, sequenced in a study of T-cell reconstitution after alpha-beta-depleted transplantation in children. Preparing the TCRbeta library involved the use of unique molecular identifiers. TCRdb processed the PCR reads anew with MiXCR; each CDR3 protein has one entry. Of 250,000 to 300,000 distinct CDR3 sequences in the sample, over 9% are singletons; the top ten hold roughly 7.1%. The sequenced sample was PBMCs, obtained before TCRalphabeta/CD19-depleted stem cell transplant. Source of these receptors: a boy under three years old with acute myeloid leukemia, due to receive a stem cell transplant.

This clonotype was picked up a small number of times. This chain uses TRBV12-3 or TRBV12-4 with TRBJ1-5; the D gene is possibly TRBD1 (5 bases). V lost 3 bases and J 0 bases, leaving 9 bases between the germline ends. This CDR3 is built from 15 residues. The CDR3, as DNA: TGTGCCAGCAGTTTTAGGGACGGTAGCAATCAGCCCCAGCATTTT. Translation: CASSFRDGSNQPQHF.

The V call is TRBV19, the J call TRBJ2-2; a weak D match, TRBD2 (6 bases). This CDR3 spans 23 amino acids. V gave up 7 bases and J gave up 0 bases, with 36 bases separating them. Germline CDR1 and CDR2: LNHDA and SQIVND (reference sequence). The DNA for the CDR3 is TGTGCCAGTACCGACGGCGGGGCTCTAGCTCGGTGGTCCGGTGATCCGAACACCGGGGAGCTGTTTTTT. The encoded protein is CASTDGGALARWSGDPNTGELFF.

This clonotype was picked up a small number of times. This chain links TRBV20-1 with TRBJ2-3, with TRBD2 matching over 8 bases. The CDR3 is made up of 14 amino acids. With V trimmed by 5 bases and J by 0 bases, 4 bases remained unmatched. Germline CDR1 and CDR2: DFQATT and SNEGSKA (reference sequence). This CDR3 is CSAVAGFSTDTQYF. Here the CDR3 DNA reads TGCAGTGCTGTAGCGGGGTTTAGCACAGATACGCAGTATTTT.

This clonotype was counted ten times or more. This CDR3 reads CASSLFVRVSAGANVLTF. CDR3 nucleotide sequence: TGTGCCAGCAGCTTATTCGTAAGGGTATCGGCGGGGGCCAACGTCCTGACTTTC. The V and J genes are TRBV11-2 and TRBJ2-6, with D uncertain. V gave up 2 bases and J gave up 4 bases, with 18 bases separating them. Germline CDR1 is SGHAT and CDR2 is FQNNGV. CDR3 length: 18 amino acids. Full variable domain (outside the CDR3, taken from reference TRBV11-2 and TRBJ2-6): EAGVAQSPRYKIIEKRQSVAFWCNPISGHATLYWYQQILGQGPKLLIQFQNNGVVDDSQLPKDRFSAERLKGVDSTLKIQPAKLEDSAVYLCASSLFVRVSAGANVLTFGAGSRLTVL.

This clonotype was seen ten or more times. The chain combines TRBV24-1 with TRBJ1-1; D unclear. Germline loops: CDR1 KGHDR, CDR2 SFDVKD. V lost 9 bases and J 5 bases, leaving 21 bases between the germline ends. The length of the CDR3 is 15 residues. The CDR3 region has the DNA TGTGCCACCCCATCCGTCCCTTCTCGCCCGACTGAAGCTTTCTTT. It is translated as CATPSVPSRPTEAFF.

This clonotype was counted a few times. The chain carries TRBV20-1 and TRBJ2-7; 7 bases fit TRBD1. The CDR3 extends over 13 amino acids. The germline gives CDR1 DFQATT, CDR2 SNEGSKA (reference sequence). CDR3: CSPRKGAMDEQYF. As DNA, the CDR3 is TGCAGCCCCCGGAAGGGGGCCATGGACGAGCAGTACTTC.

This clonotype was seen at least ten times. The rearrangement links TRBV6-2 or TRBV6-3 to TRBJ2-1; the D is unclear. With 4 bases removed from V and 5 bases from J, the gap between germline ends came to 6 bases. The length of the CDR3 is 12 residues. Germline CDR1 MNHEY, CDR2 SVGEGT. The DNA of the CDR3 is TGTGCCAGCAGTTGGGGAAACAATGAGCAGTTCTTC. Its translation is CASSWGNNEQFF.

This clonotype came up many times. The rearrangement uses TRBV15 and TRBJ2-1; D possibly corresponds to TRBD2 (5 bases). Per the germline V gene, CDR1 is LNHNV and CDR2 is YYDKDF (reference sequence). This CDR3 is built from 13 residues. The ends were cut back, 8 bases at V and 3 bases at J, with 11 bases in the middle. The CDR3 region has the DNA TGTGCCACCCCAGCGGAACTCTACAATGAGCAGTTCTTC. The encoded protein is CATPAELYNEQFF.

Ten or more counts support this clonotype. V is TRBV25-1 and J is TRBJ1-1, with a possible D match to TRBD1 (6 bases). Germline assignment: CDR1 MGHDK and CDR2 SYGVNS. V was pared by 5 bases and J by 0 bases, with 13 bases between. There are 15 residues in the CDR3. CDR3: CASSPGQRMNTEAFF. The CDR3 DNA reads TGTGCCAGCAGTCCCGGACAGCGCATGAACACTGAAGCTTTCTTT.

This clonotype has ten or more counts. This chain connects TRBV10-1 to TRBJ1-4; TRBD1 aligns across 8 bases. Trimming removed 3 bases from V and 7 bases from J; junction bases left unmatched: 10. The length of the CDR3 is 16 residues. In germline, CDR1 is WNHNN, CDR2 SYGVQD (reference sequence). DNA for the CDR3: TGCGCCAGCAGTGACCGAGGACAGGGCCAAGTTGAAAAACTGTTTTTT. It codes for CASSDRGQGQVEKLFF.

This clonotype was observed a few times. This chain links TRBV20-1 with TRBJ1-1, with a tentative D call TRBD1 (5 bases). The CDR3 covers 14 residues. V gave up 1 base and J gave up 2 bases, with 11 bases separating them. The germline V gene has CDR1 DFQATT and CDR2 SNEGSKA (reference sequence). The CDR3 loop reads CSARAGGGNTEAFF. CDR3 DNA: TGCAGTGCTAGAGCGGGGGGGGGAAACACTGAAGCTTTCTTT.

This clonotype was seen many times. The rearrangement joins TRBV20-1 to TRBJ2-1, with D possibly TRBD2 on 7 matching bases. Germline V gives CDR1 DFQATT, CDR2 SNEGSKA (reference sequence). The CDR3 runs 13 residues. The V gene lost 6 bases and the J gene lost 7 bases, with 16 bases spanning the gap. The CDR3 nucleotides are TGCAGTGCAGGGGGGGCCATGGTAAATGAGCAGTTCTTC. Amino acids: CSAGGAMVNEQFF.

At least ten counts were recorded for this clonotype. The chain employs TRBV5-1 and TRBJ2-7; 11 bases align to TRBD1. The CDR3 extends over 13 amino acids. V trimming: 5 bases; J trimming: 6 bases; junction bases outside the gene matches: 4. From germline, CDR1 is SGHRS and CDR2 YFSETQ. In nucleotides, the CDR3 is TGCGCCAGCAGTTGGACAGGGGGCTTCGAGCAGTACTTC. Translating gives CASSWTGGFEQYF.

In this sample, this clonotype turned up a few times. V is TRBV20-1 and J is TRBJ2-5, with 7 bases fitting TRBD2. The CDR3 length is 15 residues. V lost 5 bases, J lost 1 base, and 10 bases stayed unmatched. Germline loops: CDR1 DFQATT, CDR2 SNEGSKA (reference sequence). The CDR3 loop is CSALERGGGQETQYF. CDR3 DNA: TGCAGTGCTCTTGAACGCGGGGGAGGCCAAGAGACCCAGTACTTC.

This clonotype was seen repeatedly, ten times or more. The chain couples TRBV7-2 to TRBJ2-7, with D tentatively TRBD2 (6 bases). Trimming cost V 4 bases and J 3 bases, with 16 bases left between them. Germline lookup yields CDR1 SGHTA and CDR2 FQGNSA. The CDR3 extends over 15 amino acids. The CDR3 region has the DNA TGTGCCAGCAGCTCACGGTGGCGGGGAGGCTACGAGCAGTACTTC. It translates to CASSSRWRGGYEQYF.

This clonotype was detected ten times or more. V gene TRBV12-3 or TRBV12-4 combines with J gene TRBJ1-1; 12 bases match TRBD1. J was trimmed by 0 bases and V by 6 bases; bases with no gene match: 11. The CDR3 consists of 18 residues. The CDR3 sequence is CASRLGTGGYFMNTEAFF. The DNA for the CDR3 is TGTGCCAGCAGACTGGGGACAGGGGGCTATTTCATGAACACTGAAGCTTTCTTT.

This clonotype was observed many times. The chain carries TRBV10-3 and TRBJ2-7; D is perhaps TRBD1 (5 bases). The CDR3 has 13 amino acids. V lost 7 bases to trimming and J lost 4 bases, with 14 bases between them. Germline V CDR1 and CDR2: ENHRY, SYGVKD. The CDR3, as DNA: TGTGCCATCAAAGACCAGGGATGGTACGAGCAGTACTTC. It is translated as CAIKDQGWYEQYF.

In its sample, this clonotype was seen many times. CDR3 DNA: TGTGCCAGCAGCCAAGATGGCCCCTCACCGGGGTTCACAGATACGCAGTATTTT. This translates into CASSQDGPSPGFTDTQYF. J is TRBJ2-3 and V is TRBV4-2; D might be TRBD2 (5 bases). Germline V gene lookup returns CDR1 LGHNA and CDR2 YNFKEQ. The CDR3 is 18 amino acids. Trimming cost V 0 bases and J 2 bases, with 18 bases left between them.

This clonotype was recorded at least ten times. CDR3 region: CASSTLAGIYNEQFF. For the CDR3, the DNA is TGTGCCAGCAGTACCCTAGCGGGGATTTACAATGAGCAGTTCTTC. This chain joins TRBV6-4 and TRBJ2-1; TRBD2 matches 9 bases. The CDR3 runs 15 residues. Trimming at V came to 5 bases and at J to 4 bases, leaving 6 bases not matched to a gene. Germline loops: CDR1 MRHNA, CDR2 SNTAGT.

The V call is TRBV28, the J call TRBJ2-2, with D unresolved. Trimming removed 6 bases at V and 5 bases at J, with 13 bases between. The CDR3 spans 14 residues. Germline CDR1 is MDHEN and CDR2 is SYDVKM. The CDR3 sequence is CASSKPGRTGELFF. CDR3 DNA: TGTGCCAGCAGCAAGCCTGGTAGGACCGGGGAGCTGTTTTTT.

In its sample, this clonotype was seen many times. This CDR3 is CASSLSGQLYNEQFF. CDR3 bases: TGCGCCAGCAGCTTGTCCGGACAGCTCTACAATGAGCAGTTCTTC. This sequence joins TRBV5-1 and TRBJ2-1; D might be TRBD1 (6 bases). The CDR3 sequence is 15 residues long. Germline CDR1 reads SGHRS; CDR2 reads YFSETQ. V was cut by 1 base and J by 3 bases, with 11 bases left in between.

This clonotype was detected ten times or more. This chain connects TRBV15 to TRBJ1-1; D remains unclear. CDR3 length: 14 residues. CDR1 is LNHNV and CDR2 is YYDKDF in the germline V gene (reference sequence). V was trimmed by 8 bases and J by 1 base, leaving 14 bases between them. The DNA of the CDR3 is TGTGCCACCTCAACCGGGCCGGCGAACACTGAAGCTTTCTTT. Translating it yields CATSTGPANTEAFF.